This TCR beta chain was captured in a study of OX40 agonist ivuxolimab in advanced cancers. Across the study: A partial response was reached by three patients: one with hepatocellular carcinoma and two with cutaneous melanoma.

The study, taken as a whole, reports: Expanded clones were, on average, more numerous among CD8+ T cells than CD4+. The CD4+ and CD8+ T cells in the blood had expanded clonally by week 6 at 0.1 to 3.0 mg/kg. Near-lowest levels of clonal expansion characterized partial responders at 0.1-3.0 mg/kg.

This table comes from immunoSEQ multiplex PCR, and its TCRdb copy is limited to in-frame clones, with some not included. The profile shows about 71,000 clones, under 80% of them singletons. The CDR3 contains 14 residues. The ends lost 7 bases at V and 1 base at J; junction bases unmatched: 5. CDR1 SNHLY and CDR2 FYNNEI come from the germline V gene. A word on this clone: The antigen remains unidentified.

The sequence derives from an adult with an advanced solid tumor such as melanoma, head and neck, liver or kidney cancer. The V and J genes are TRBV2 and TRBJ1-1, with 8 positions matching TRBD1. The starting material was CD4+ or CD8+ T cells sorted from blood, obtained in a trial of the OX40 agonist ivuxolimab. CDR3 sequence reads: CASMRTGTNTEAFF. The CDR3 DNA sequence: TGTGCCAGCATGAGGACAGGGACGAACACTGAAGCTTTCTTT.